These 29 T cell receptor beta chains were all obtained from the same sample, sequenced in a study of T cell responses to AZD1222 COVID-19 vaccine listed by TCRdb under 2021. Library creation used the immunoSEQ multiplex PCR assay. TCRdb stores this immuneACCESS table with in-frame sequences only. Part of the clones is absent; in the studies checked, under half of the shortfall reflects unresolved V genes, and no reason is known for the rest. In this sample the table shows about 97,000 clones, 85% to 90% of which occur a single time. The ten biggest clones cover about 7.8% of the sample. Taken with the paper, the label for time point translates to: baseline before first vaccination. The sample here was peripheral blood, taken on day 0 of AZD1222 vaccination. Receptors originate from an adult in good health.

The CDR3 protein is CASSPGQRASVETQYF. CDR3 DNA: TGTGCCAGCAGCCCCGGACAGCGGGCATCCGTGGAGACCCAGTACTTC. This chain connects TRBV5-5 to TRBJ2-5, with D possibly being TRBD1 or TRBD2 (6 bases each). Germline CDR1 and CDR2: SGHKS and YYEKEE (reference sequence). V was cut by 4 bases and J by 5 bases, with 21 bases left in between. The CDR3 runs to 16 residues.

CDR3 sequence (DNA): TGTGCCAGCAGCGTTGCCGGACAGGCTATCGTCTACGAGCAGTACTTC. Its translation: CASSVAGQAIVYEQYF. V usage is TRBV9 and J usage is TRBJ2-7, with TRBD1 matching 7 bases. The CDR3 is made up of 16 amino acids. Germline V lookup: CDR1 SGDLS, CDR2 YYNGEE. V lost 2 bases, J lost 3 bases, and 11 bases stayed unmatched.

Regarding this clone: The CDR3 does not end in the conserved phenylalanine or tryptophan, so this is likely a read error. It is unclear where the CDR3 begins or ends on the DNA, so no DNA is shown, and the CDR3 is as TCRdb lists it. The V and J genes are TRBV4-3 and TRBJ2-7. Both ends counted, the CDR3 spans 12 residues. Germline loops: CDR1 LGHNA, CDR2 YSLEER. The chain's CDR3 is CASSQDKGPGPP.

CDR3 amino acids: CASSIGVTTYPTDEQFF. The CDR3 DNA reads as TGTGCCAGTAGTATTGGAGTCACCACCTATCCTACAGATGAGCAGTTCTTC. The V gene is TRBV19, the J gene TRBJ2-1, with no clear D. The CDR3 spans 17 residues. V lost 3 bases, J lost 8 bases, and 23 bases lay in between. Per the germline V gene, CDR1 is LNHDA and CDR2 is SQIVND (reference sequence).

This chain uses TRBV4-1 with TRBJ1-6; D gene uncertain. The CDR3 is 12 amino acids. Germline values: CDR1 MGHRA, CDR2 YSYEKL. The V end lost 6 bases, the J end lost 6 bases, and 6 bases lay between the germline ends. CDR3: CASRRPNSPLHF. DNA for the CDR3: TGCGCCAGCAGGCGTCCTAATTCACCCCTCCACTTT.

The CDR3 loop is CAWSSGQGEAFF. The CDR3 region has the DNA TGTGCCTGGAGCTCCGGACAGGGCGAAGCTTTCTTT. This sequence joins TRBV30 and TRBJ1-1; 8 nucleotides match TRBD1. Germline CDR1 and CDR2: GTSNPN and SVGIG (reference sequence). The V segment lost 3 bases and the J segment 8 bases; nucleotides outside the gene matches: 5. The length of the CDR3 is 12 residues.

V usage is TRBV11-2 and J usage is TRBJ2-2; D not resolved. Germline CDR1 is SGHAT and CDR2 is FQNNGV. Trimming removed 3 bases from V and 4 bases from J, with 9 bases in between. This CDR3 has 14 amino acids. CDR3 loop: CASSLGWSTGELFF. CDR3 sequence (DNA): TGTGCCAGCAGCTTGGGGTGGAGCACCGGGGAGCTGTTTTTT. The full variable domain, with the rest looked up from reference TRBV11-2 and TRBJ2-2, is EAGVAQSPRYKIIEKRQSVAFWCNPISGHATLYWYQQILGQGPKLLIQFQNNGVVDDSQLPKDRFSAERLKGVDSTLKIQPAKLEDSAVYLCASSLGWSTGELFFGEGSRLTVL.

The chain has TRBV28 and TRBJ2-5; D is unclear. The CDR3 contains 14 residues. Trimming pared 2 bases from V and 2 bases from J, leaving 9 bases between. Per germline, CDR1 MDHEN and CDR2 SYDVKM. The CDR3 region has the DNA TGTGCCAGCAGTTTAACCGGTCGGCAAGAGACCCAGTACTTC. Its translation: CASSLTGRQETQYF.

The V and J genes are TRBV4-1 and TRBJ2-1; the D is unclear. Germline V gives CDR1 MGHRA, CDR2 YSYEKL. Trimming pared 0 bases from V and 1 base from J, leaving 10 bases between. The CDR3 is 16 residues long. This chain's CDR3 is CASSQEVQKSYNEQFF. CDR3 bases: TGCGCCAGCAGCCAAGAGGTGCAGAAATCCTACAATGAGCAGTTCTTC.

The V call is TRBV6-5, the J call TRBJ2-3; 9 positions agree with TRBD2. The V segment lost 2 bases and the J segment 8 bases; nucleotides outside the gene matches: 8. This CDR3 is 15 amino acids long. Germline V gene sequence: CDR1 MNHEY, CDR2 SVGAGI. CDR3 sequence: CASSYGGREVVTQYF. The CDR3 DNA is TGTGCCAGCAGTTACGGCGGGAGGGAGGTAGTTACGCAGTATTTT.

The V and J genes are TRBV7-9 and TRBJ1-5; 7 bases agree with TRBD1. Unmatched junction bases numbered 0, after V lost 3 bases and J lost 4 bases. CDR1 is SEHNR, CDR2 FQNEAQ, per germline (reference sequence). The CDR3 has 13 residues. The CDR3 protein is CASSLTGNQPQHF. Here the CDR3 DNA reads TGTGCCAGCAGCTTGACAGGGAATCAGCCCCAGCATTTT.

This chain connects TRBV24-1 to TRBJ1-2, with D possibly being TRBD1 (6 bases). The CDR3 loop spans 14 amino acids. Trimming took 2 bases from V and 7 from J, leaving 13 bases between them. CDR1 KGHDR and CDR2 SFDVKD come from the germline V gene. As DNA, the CDR3 is TGTGCCACCAGTGATTCTACAACAGGGACTGGCTACACCTTC. This codes for CATSDSTTGTGYTF.

The genes are TRBV6-1 and TRBJ1-2; D is perhaps TRBD1 (5 bases). Trimming removed 0 bases at V and 3 bases at J, with 5 bases between. CDR3 size: 13 residues. Looked up from germline, CDR1 is MNHNS and CDR2 is SASEGT. The CDR3 DNA follows: TGTGCCAGCAGTGAAGCGACAGACTATGGCTACACCTTC. It yields the protein CASSEATDYGYTF.

The chain carries TRBV9 and TRBJ1-1; D is perhaps TRBD1 (5 bases). V was pared by 3 bases and J by 4 bases, with 16 bases between. CDR1 SGDLS and CDR2 YYNGEE come from the germline V gene. This CDR3 comprises 15 residues. As DNA, the CDR3 is TGTGCCAGCAGCGAGCGGGGGATCCGAGGCACTGAAGCTTTCTTT. This encodes CASSERGIRGTEAFF.

The J gene is TRBJ2-7, the V gene TRBV6-5; 7 bases fit TRBD2. The CDR3 has 16 residues. Unmatched junction bases numbered 11, after V lost 0 bases and J lost 6 bases. Germline V gene sequence: CDR1 MNHEY, CDR2 SVGAGI. The CDR3 DNA reads TGTGCCAGCAGTTACTCGAGGCCCGGGGACTATGTCGAGCAGTACTTC. As protein: CASSYSRPGDYVEQYF.

The chain uses TRBV3-1 (or the pseudogene TRBV3-2) and TRBJ2-1, with D possibly being TRBD1 (5 bases). Trimming pared 0 bases from V and 0 bases from J, leaving 12 bases between. There are 17 residues in the CDR3. The germline gives CDR1 LGHDT, CDR2 YNNKEL (reference sequence). The CDR3 here is CASSQDLGQSSYNEQFF. The CDR3 DNA reads as TGTGCCAGCAGCCAAGATTTGGGGCAGAGCTCCTACAATGAGCAGTTCTTC.

The gene calls are TRBV9 and TRBJ2-7; the D is unclear. Trimming stripped 0 bases from V and 4 bases from J, with 11 bases between. The germline V gene has CDR1 SGDLS and CDR2 YYNGEE. This CDR3 is built from 14 residues. This chain's CDR3 is CASSVAVKGYEQYF. The CDR3 DNA reads TGTGCCAGCAGCGTAGCGGTCAAAGGGTACGAGCAGTACTTC.

The chain recombines TRBV9 with TRBJ1-1; 8 bases are a match to TRBD1. Looked up from germline, CDR1 is SGDLS and CDR2 is YYNGEE. This CDR3 contains 14 residues. J gave up 5 bases and V 2 bases, and 5 bases lay outside the gene matches. In DNA form, the CDR3 reads TGTGCCAGCAGCGTGTCAGGGGGCGTTACTGAAGCTTTCTTT. Translated, it gives CASSVSGGVTEAFF.

The chain recombines TRBV9 with TRBJ1-3; D is possibly TRBD1 (5 bases). V gave up 3 bases and J gave up 0 bases, with 16 bases separating them. The CDR3 is made up of 17 amino acids. Germline lookup yields CDR1 SGDLS and CDR2 YYNGEE. CDR3 sequence: CASSGLGRGTSGNTIYF. Written as DNA, the CDR3 is TGTGCCAGCAGCGGACTGGGGAGGGGTACCTCTGGAAACACCATATATTTT.

On this clone itself: Other nucleotide sequences in the sample specify the same CDR3. CDR3 protein: CASSEGGWETQYF. CDR3 nucleotide sequence: TGTGCCAGCAGTGAAGGGGGGTGGGAAACCCAGTACTTC. The chain uses TRBV6-1 and TRBJ2-5; D may correspond to TRBD1 or TRBD2 (5 bases each). This CDR3 has 13 residues. V dropped 1 base and J dropped 8 bases, with 11 bases sitting between them. Per germline, CDR1 MNHNS and CDR2 SASEGT.

The chain uses TRBV28 and TRBJ1-2, with 10 bases aligning to TRBD1. V trimming: 8 bases; J trimming: 6 bases; junction bases outside the gene matches: 9. The CDR3 runs to 14 residues. Germline loops: CDR1 MDHEN, CDR2 SYDVKM. CDR3 sequence: CASYFRTGGHGYTF. CDR3 bases: TGTGCCAGCTACTTTCGGACAGGGGGACATGGCTACACCTTC.

The chain carries TRBV9 and TRBJ2-2, with 14 positions matching TRBD2. J was trimmed by 6 bases and V by 4 bases; bases with no gene match: 5. Per the germline V gene, CDR1 is SGDLS and CDR2 is YYNGEE. The CDR3 is 16 residues long. CDR3 sequence (DNA): TGTGCCAGCAGCATGGGACTAGCGGGAGTATCCGGGGAGCTGTTTTTT. Translation gives CASSMGLAGVSGELFF. The full variable domain, in which reference TRBV9 and TRBJ2-2 provide the parts outside the CDR3, is DSGVTQTPKHLITATGQRVTLRCSPRSGDLSVYWYQQSLDQGLQFLIQYYNGEERAKGNILERFSAQQFPDLHSELNLSSLELGDSALYFCASSMGLAGVSGELFFGEGSRLTVL.

This chain connects TRBV28 to TRBJ1-1, with D tentatively TRBD1 (6 bases). CDR1 and CDR2 (germline): MDHEN, SYDVKM. V was pared by 6 bases and J by 0 bases, with 8 bases between. The CDR3 loop spans 13 amino acids. The CDR3 DNA reads as TGTGCCAGCAGGCAGGGGCTGAACACTGAAGCTTTCTTT. Translating gives CASRQGLNTEAFF.

The chain employs TRBV18 and TRBJ2-7; 11 bases align to TRBD1. The CDR3 is made up of 15 amino acids. V dropped 4 bases and J dropped 3; count of bases not matched to a gene: 5. CDR1 and CDR2 from the germline V gene are KGHSH and LQKENI. CDR3 sequence (DNA): TGTGCCAGCTCACTAACCGGGACAGGGGGCTACGAGCAGTACTTC. Amino acids: CASSLTGTGGYEQYF.

CDR3 sequence: CATYRADQPQHF. The CDR3 region has the DNA TGTGCCACCTACAGGGCCGATCAGCCCCAGCATTTT. The chain links TRBV6-5 to TRBJ1-5, with D maybe TRBD1 (6 bases). Trimming pared 10 bases from V and 5 bases from J, leaving 12 bases between. The CDR3 is made up of 12 amino acids. CDR1 is MNHEY and CDR2 is SVGAGI in the germline V gene.

This chain links TRBV27 with TRBJ2-7, with 12 bases identical to TRBD2. The CDR3 loop spans 15 amino acids. Trimming removed 5 bases from V and 2 bases from J; junction bases left unmatched: 4. Per the germline V gene, CDR1 is MNHEY and CDR2 is SMNVEV (reference sequence). The CDR3 sequence: CASSRSSGGAYEQYF. Here the CDR3 DNA reads TGTGCCAGCAGTCGATCTAGCGGGGGGGCCTACGAGCAGTACTTC.

This clone came up once. This rearrangement joins TRBV11-3 to TRBJ1-5, with D tentatively TRBD1 (6 bases). The V end lost 5 bases, the J end lost 9 bases, and 11 bases lay between the germline ends. CDR1 and CDR2 (germline): SGHNT, YENEEA. The CDR3 loop spans 12 amino acids. Here the CDR3 DNA reads TGTGCCAGCAGCCATTCAGGGGTGCCCCAGCATTTT. Residues: CASSHSGVPQHF.

The genes are TRBV28 and TRBJ1-2, with D possibly being TRBD1 (5 bases). This CDR3 comprises 14 residues. CDR1 is MDHEN and CDR2 is SYDVKM in the germline V gene. V shed 2 bases and J shed 4 bases, with 11 bases lying between them. CDR3 in DNA: TGTGCCAGCAGTTTAGGGGCAGGGCTCTATGGCTACACCTTC. It codes for CASSLGAGLYGYTF.

Here the CDR3 reads CASSPTGIGKNIQYF. As DNA, the CDR3 is TGTGCCAGCAGCCCTACAGGGATAGGCAAAAACATTCAGTACTTC. This rearrangement joins TRBV5-4 to TRBJ2-4; weak D call: TRBD1 (6 bases). V was clipped by 4 bases and J by 3 bases, with 14 bases between them. The CDR3 contains 15 residues. Germline V gene lookup returns CDR1 SGHNT and CDR2 YYREEE (reference sequence).